The 21 T cell receptor beta chains given below trace back to one sample, sequenced in a study of T cells in Graves' hyperthyroidism and ophthalmopathy. The investigators amplified TCR beta CDR3 regions from RNA transcripts. A first-round RT-PCR of the TCR CDR3 used the HTBI primer set. MiXCR, run by TCRdb on the multiplex PCR reads, gives a single entry per CDR3 protein. The data contain some 300,000 distinct CDR3 sequences, roughly 13% of them seen just once; the ten biggest clones take up approximately 7.9%. What was sequenced was blood. The receptor source for this set is a woman aged 35 to 49 with Graves' hyperthyroidism.

This clonotype was detected many times. The chain employs TRBV7-9 and TRBJ1-1; D is unresolved. Germline values: CDR1 SEHNR, CDR2 FQNEAQ (reference sequence). V shed 1 base and J shed 4 bases, with 10 bases lying between them. This CDR3 has 14 amino acids. CDR3 loop: CASSLGTTATEAFF. In DNA form, the CDR3 reads TGTGCCAGCAGCTTAGGGACGACGGCCACTGAAGCTTTCTTT. The full variable domain, completed using reference TRBV7-9 and TRBJ1-1, is DTGVSQNPRHKITKRGQNVTFRCDPISEHNRLYWYRQTLGQGPEFLTYFQNEAQLEKSRLLSDRFSAERPKGSFSTLEIQRTEQGDSAMYLCASSLGTTATEAFFGQGTRLTVV.

Concerning this clonotype: A much larger clone lies one base from this, so it may be a read error. The chain carries TRBV6-2 or TRBV6-3 and TRBJ1-1; maybe TRBD1 (5 bases). This CDR3 region has 12 residues. The V gene's germline CDR1 is MNHEY and CDR2 SVGEGT. V was shortened by 10 bases and J by 4 bases, with 13 bases between the two germline ends. The CDR3 nucleotides are TGTGCCATGAGGGGCAGTGGCACTGAAGCTTTCTTT. Protein: CAMRGSGTEAFF.

This clonotype was counted many times. CDR3 residues: CSASAPAGGRGDTQYF. For the CDR3, the DNA is TGCAGTGCCTCCGCCCCTGCGGGAGGGCGAGGAGATACGCAGTATTTT. The rearrangement joins TRBV20-1 to TRBJ2-3; 9 nucleotides line up with TRBD2. V lost 6 bases to trimming and J lost 5 bases; unmatched junction nucleotides: 15. Germline lookup yields CDR1 DFQATT and CDR2 SNEGSKA (reference sequence). The CDR3 is 16 residues long.

This clonotype was observed at least ten times. The chain uses TRBV27 and TRBJ2-1; D may be TRBD2 (6 bases). From germline, CDR1 is MNHEY and CDR2 SMNVEV (reference sequence). There are 15 residues in the CDR3. V lost 6 bases and J lost 4, with 16 bases in between. This chain's CDR3 is CASSLRTGVYNEQFF. DNA of the CDR3: TGTGCCAGCAGCCTACGGACGGGGGTTTACAATGAGCAGTTCTTC.

In this sample, this clonotype turned up many times. V gene TRBV19 combines with J gene TRBJ1-1; D gene ambiguous. Trimming removed 5 bases from V and 0 bases from J, with 10 bases in between. In germline, CDR1 is LNHDA, CDR2 SQIVND (reference sequence). The CDR3 covers 14 residues. DNA of the CDR3: TGTGCCAGTAGTGTGAAGTCCTTGAACACTGAAGCTTTCTTT. It is translated as CASSVKSLNTEAFF.

There are many counts of this clonotype. The chain is built from TRBV28 and TRBJ2-7, with D perhaps assigned TRBD1 or TRBD2 (7 bases each). With 5 bases removed from V and 5 bases from J, the gap between germline ends came to 16 bases. CDR3 length: 14 amino acids. Per germline, CDR1 MDHEN and CDR2 SYDVKM. The CDR3 here is CASSPAGGADEQYF. In nucleotides, the CDR3 is TGTGCCAGCAGTCCCGCAGGGGGGGCCGACGAGCAGTACTTC.

This clonotype was recorded many times. The chain uses TRBV7-3 and TRBJ2-5; 8 nucleotides agree with TRBD1. Germline assignment: CDR1 SGHTA and CDR2 FQGTGA. The CDR3 spans 15 residues. Trimming removed 1 base from V and 8 bases from J; junction bases left unmatched: 9. The CDR3 spells CASSLSGDRLGTQYF. CDR3 nucleotide sequence: TGTGCCAGCAGCTTAAGTGGGGACAGGTTAGGCACCCAGTACTTC.

The sample holds many counts of this clonotype. This rearrangement joins TRBV28 to TRBJ2-7; 7 nucleotides match TRBD1. This CDR3 contains 14 residues. Losses at the gene ends were 2 bases for V and 5 bases for J; bases not matched to a gene: 6. The germline CDR1 and CDR2 sequences are MDHEN and SYDVKM. The CDR3 reads CASSLTGDPNEQYF. The CDR3 DNA sequence: TGTGCCAGCAGTTTAACAGGGGACCCAAACGAGCAGTACTTC. Full variable domain (remainder filled in from reference TRBV28 and TRBJ2-7): DVKVTQSSRYLVKRTGEKVFLECVQDMDHENMFWYRQDPGLGLRLIYFSYDVKMKEKGDIPEGYSVSREKKERFSLILESASTNQTSMYLCASSLTGDPNEQYFGPGTRLTVT.

The table lists this clonotype with many counts. The V gene is TRBV12-3 or TRBV12-4, the J gene TRBJ1-2; 9 bases match TRBD1. V lost 6 bases, J lost 4 bases, and 12 bases stayed unmatched. The CDR3 is 16 amino acids. This chain's CDR3 is CASSNGQGSSSYGYTF. The CDR3 coding sequence is TGTGCCAGCAGCAACGGACAGGGGTCCTCAAGCTATGGCTACACCTTC.

This clonotype appeared many times. The chain combines TRBV5-4 with TRBJ1-1; 7 positions agree with TRBD1. The CDR3 spans 14 residues. V gave up 5 bases and J gave up 1 base; unmatched junction bases: 5. From germline, CDR1 is SGHNT and CDR2 YYREEE (reference sequence). The CDR3 DNA is TGTGCCAGCAGGACAGGGTTCGGGAACACTGAAGCTTTCTTT. It is translated as CASRTGFGNTEAFF.

This clonotype showed up many times. The V gene is TRBV11-1, the J gene TRBJ2-3; D not resolved. The CDR3 consists of 16 residues. Germline lookup yields CDR1 SGHAT and CDR2 FQDESV (reference sequence). Between the trimmed V and J ends, which lost 0 bases and 2 bases, there was a span of 12 bases. CDR3 sequence (DNA): TGTGCCAGCAGCTTAGCCCGGACGGGTACCACAGATACGCAGTATTTT. Protein sequence: CASSLARTGTTDTQYF.

This clonotype was counted at least ten times. The chain recombines TRBV20-1 with TRBJ2-6; D ambiguous. CDR3 length: 14 amino acids. V was trimmed by 1 base and J by 0 bases, leaving 4 bases between them. Germline values: CDR1 DFQATT, CDR2 SNEGSKA (reference sequence). The CDR3 DNA is TGCAGTGCTAGAGGGGGCTCTGGGGCCAACGTCCTGACTTTC. It translates to CSARGGSGANVLTF.

This clonotype has at least ten counts. CDR3 amino acids: CSVAAGGNSQETQYF. The DNA for the CDR3 is TGCAGCGTAGCGGCAGGGGGCAATTCCCAAGAGACCCAGTACTTC. This chain uses TRBV29-1 with TRBJ2-5; 8 nucleotides line up with TRBD1. The length of the CDR3 is 15 residues. The V and J ends lost 6 bases and 1 base, in that order; junction bases with no gene match: 10. CDR1 SQVTM and CDR2 ANQGSEA come from the germline V gene.

This clonotype was counted at least ten times. The chain couples TRBV2 to TRBJ2-5, with 8 bases lining up with TRBD1. Losses at the gene ends were 11 bases for V and 3 bases for J; bases not matched to a gene: 8. Germline V gene lookup returns CDR1 SNHLY and CDR2 FYNNEI. The CDR3 consists of 13 residues. Written as DNA, the CDR3 is TGTGCCGGGGCCCTGACAGGGGAAGAGACCCAGTACTTC. The encoded protein is CAGALTGEETQYF.

This clonotype was detected ten times or more. J is TRBJ2-1 and V is TRBV3-1; D uncertain. CDR1 is LGHDT and CDR2 is YNNKEL in the germline V gene (reference sequence). Trimming pared 4 bases from V and 5 bases from J, leaving 15 bases between. The CDR3 contains 15 residues. Here the CDR3 reads CASSRDILEDNEQFF. The CDR3 nucleotides read TGTGCCAGCAGCCGAGACATCTTAGAGGACAATGAGCAGTTCTTC.

This clonotype was detected ten times or more. The CDR3 DNA is TGTGCCACCCAGGGGGACATGGGGGTAGCCCTCCACTTT. This gives the protein CATQGDMGVALHF. The chain links TRBV19 to TRBJ1-6; TRBD1 matches 7 bases. Trimming at V came to 10 bases and at J to 14 bases, leaving 14 bases not matched to a gene. Looked up from germline, CDR1 is LNHDA and CDR2 is SQIVND (reference sequence). The CDR3 extends over 13 amino acids.

This clonotype was seen at least ten times. The V call is TRBV6-1, the J call TRBJ1-1; no clear D gene. The germline gives CDR1 MNHNS, CDR2 SASEGT. The CDR3 sequence is 11 residues long. Trimming left V 3 bases short and J 12 bases short, with 11 bases between. The CDR3 loop reads CASSDPKPTFF. The CDR3 nucleotides are TGTGCCAGCAGTGACCCCAAACCGACTTTCTTT.

This clonotype was seen ten or more times. This rearrangement joins TRBV12-3 or TRBV12-4 to TRBJ2-6; D may be TRBD1 (5 bases). The V end was cut by 6 bases, the J end by 12 bases, with 18 bases between. The CDR3 has 14 amino acids. As DNA, the CDR3 is TGTGCCAGCAGCCGCGGAGCTACAGGCACCGTCCTGACTTTC. Its translation is CASSRGATGTVLTF.

Ten or more counts support this clonotype. This rearrangement joins TRBV7-2 to TRBJ2-7; D remains unclear. The germline V gene has CDR1 SGHTA and CDR2 FQGNSA. Trimming took 3 bases from V and 0 from J, leaving 9 bases between them. This CDR3 contains 14 residues. CDR3 in amino acids: CASSFSTSSYEQYF. CDR3 sequence (DNA): TGTGCCAGCAGCTTCTCTACTTCCTCCTACGAGCAGTACTTC. Full variable domain (outside the CDR3, taken from reference TRBV7-2 and TRBJ2-7): GAGVSQSPSNKVTEKGKDVELRCDPISGHTALYWYRQSLGQGLEFLIYFQGNSAPDKSGLPSDRFSAERTGGSVSTLTIQRTQQEDSAVYLCASSFSTSSYEQYFGPGTRLTVT.

As regards this clonotype: A much larger clone lies one base from this, so it may be a read error. This chain links TRBV3-1 with TRBJ2-5; D gene uncertain. The ends were cut back, 0 bases at V and 3 bases at J, with 5 bases in the middle. CDR1 and CDR2 from the germline V gene are LGHDT and YNNKEL (reference sequence). This CDR3 contains 13 residues. In nucleotides, the CDR3 is TGTGCCAGCAGCCAAGAGGCAGAAGAGACCCAGTACTTC. Translating it yields CASSQEAEETQYF.

The gene calls are TRBV13 and TRBJ1-1; 9 nucleotides agree with TRBD1. V was pared by 4 bases and J by 3 bases, with 6 bases of the junction left unmatched. The germline V gene encodes CDR1 PRHDT and CDR2 FYEKMQ (reference sequence). The CDR3 extends over 15 amino acids. The CDR3 region has the DNA TGTGCCAGCAGCTCGGACAGGGGATTTTACACTGAAGCTTTCTTT. Encoded protein: CASSSDRGFYTEAFF.